These 15 T cell receptor beta chains originate from one sample sequenced in a study of blood T cell repertoires in COVID-19 (dated by TCRdb to the early 2020s). Preparation of the library involved the immunoSEQ multiplex PCR assay. TCRdb's version of the immuneACCESS table is confined to in-frame rearrangements and falls short of the full clone set. An unresolved V gene accounts for under half of the shortfall where checked; the remainder is of unknown origin. The sample table records fewer than 250,000 clones; approximately 85% of these occur just once. The ten largest clones add up to 3.5% to 4.5% of the sample. Source material: peripheral blood. The source of these receptors is a man aged 50 to 59 with acute or convalescent COVID-19.

The chain recombines TRBV6-1 with TRBJ1-2; D call uncertain. Per germline, CDR1 MNHNS and CDR2 SASEGT. The CDR3 has 13 residues. The V and J ends lost 2 bases and 2 bases respectively, with 6 bases between them. CDR3 in DNA: TGTGCCAGCAGTGAATCGGGGAACTATGGCTACACCTTC. Its protein is CASSESGNYGYTF.

This clone was observed a single time. The V and J genes are TRBV21-1 and TRBJ2-4; TRBD1, the table's D call, lacks a check against the DNA. TRBV21-1 is a pseudogene. The CDR3 runs 15 residues. CDR3 protein: CASSVRQVGSNIQYF. Here the CDR3 DNA reads TGTGCCAGCAGCGTCCGACAGGTCGGGTCAAACATTCAGTACTTC.

The chain uses TRBV5-6 and TRBJ2-7; no clear D gene. Between the trimmed V and J ends, which lost 3 bases and 3 bases, there was a span of 4 bases. CDR1 is SGHDT, CDR2 YYEEEE, per germline. This CDR3 is built from 11 residues. DNA of the CDR3: TGTGCCAGCAGCTACGGCTACGAGCAGTACTTC. Protein: CASSYGYEQYF.

The V gene is TRBV19, the J gene TRBJ2-7, with 11 bases aligning to TRBD1. V lost 7 bases and J lost 3; bases outside the gene matches: 8. CDR1 is LNHDA, CDR2 SQIVND, per germline (reference sequence). The CDR3 runs 15 residues. This CDR3 reads CASTGGQGAIYEQYF. The CDR3 coding sequence is TGTGCCAGTACGGGTGGACAGGGGGCCATCTACGAGCAGTACTTC.

The rearrangement uses TRBV7-6 and TRBJ1-2; TRBD1 might be the D (5 bases). Deletions cut 1 base from V and 4 bases from J, with 7 bases between. The CDR3 runs 13 residues. In germline, CDR1 is SGHVS, CDR2 FNYEAQ. As DNA, the CDR3 is TGTGCCAGCAGCTTAGGCGGGGCCTATGGCTACACCTTC. This codes for CASSLGGAYGYTF.

CDR3 DNA: TGTGCCAGCACCCACCAACAGGGGGCGCCGACAGATACGCAGTATTTT. Encoded protein: CASTHQQGAPTDTQYF. The rearrangement joins TRBV11-1 to TRBJ2-3; 9 positions match TRBD1. CDR1 SGHAT and CDR2 FQDESV come from the germline V gene (reference sequence). This CDR3 is 16 amino acids long. The V segment lost 7 bases and the J segment 3 bases; nucleotides outside the gene matches: 11.

This clone was observed a handful of times. This sequence joins TRBV27 and TRBJ2-1; TRBD2 matches at 16 bases. This CDR3 is built from 18 residues. Looked up from germline, CDR1 is MNHEY and CDR2 is SMNVEV (reference sequence). The ends lost 5 bases at V and 2 bases at J; junction bases unmatched: 6. CDR3 amino acids: CASSPPGLAGGPYNEQFF. CDR3 DNA sequence: TGTGCCAGCAGTCCCCCGGGACTAGCGGGAGGGCCCTACAATGAGCAGTTCTTC.

This sequence joins TRBV5-1 and TRBJ1-1, with TRBD1 as a possible D gene (6 bases). The CDR3 is 15 residues long. The V gene lost 2 bases and the J gene lost 1 base, with 12 bases spanning the gap. The germline CDR1 and CDR2 sequences are SGHRS and YFSETQ. Written as DNA, the CDR3 is TGCGCCAGCAGCTTTACAGGGCCCCCGAACACTGAAGCTTTCTTT. Translation: CASSFTGPPNTEAFF.

The V call is TRBV5-5, the J call TRBJ1-5; a possible D gene is TRBD1 (6 bases). The CDR3 loop spans 14 amino acids. From germline, CDR1 is SGHKS and CDR2 YYEKEE (reference sequence). V lost 4 bases to trimming and J lost 6 bases, with 14 bases between them. CDR3 nucleotides: TGTGCCAGCAGCCATGTGGGGGCCTTTCAGCCCCAGCATTTT. Amino acid sequence: CASSHVGAFQPQHF.

The chain joins TRBV5-1 to TRBJ2-5, with 14 bases matching TRBD2. The CDR3 is 18 amino acids. In germline, CDR1 is SGHRS, CDR2 YFSETQ. Losses at the gene ends were 3 bases for V and 5 bases for J; bases not matched to a gene: 12. CDR3 region: CASSSGLAGGRELETQYF. DNA of the CDR3: TGCGCCAGCAGCTCTGGACTAGCGGGGGGCAGGGAGCTGGAGACCCAGTACTTC.

The J gene is TRBJ2-7, the V gene TRBV27; 9 nucleotides line up with TRBD1. CDR1 is MNHEY, CDR2 SMNVEV, per germline (reference sequence). The CDR3 runs 15 residues. V was pared by 5 bases and J by 4 bases, with 9 bases of the junction left unmatched. The CDR3 bases are TGTGCCAGCAGTCCATCGACAGGGGGACCATACGAGCAGTACTTC. This translates into CASSPSTGGPYEQYF.

The V call is TRBV18, the J call TRBJ1-2; TRBD1 might be the D (6 bases). The germline CDR1 and CDR2 sequences are KGHSH and LQKENI. The CDR3 runs 13 residues. Trimming shortened V by 2 bases and J by 6 bases, and 10 bases separated the two germline ends. CDR3 loop: CASSPAQGHGYTF. The CDR3 DNA sequence: TGTGCCAGCTCACCAGCACAGGGTCATGGCTACACCTTC.

The count of this clone is one. V and J are TRBV18 and TRBJ1-1; weak D call: TRBD1 (5 bases). Trimming stripped 0 bases from V and 0 bases from J, with 11 bases between. The CDR3 has 16 residues. Germline CDR1 KGHSH, CDR2 LQKENI. Here the CDR3 reads CASSPPRAGMNTEAFF. The CDR3 DNA sequence: TGTGCCAGCTCACCACCCAGGGCCGGTATGAACACTGAAGCTTTCTTT.

The chain couples TRBV5-1 to TRBJ2-5; D call uncertain. The CDR3 covers 13 residues. The V end was cut by 5 bases, the J end by 4 bases, with 12 bases between. Germline V gene data show CDR1 as SGHRS and CDR2 as YFSETQ. DNA for the CDR3: TGCGCCAGCAGAGCCCACCTGTCAGAGACCCAGTACTTC. Residues: CASRAHLSETQYF.

This chain links TRBV5-1 with TRBJ2-7; 7 bases match TRBD1. Germline loops: CDR1 SGHRS, CDR2 YFSETQ. The CDR3 runs to 15 residues. With 6 bases clipped from V and 5 bases from J, the junction kept 14 bases outside the gene matches. The CDR3 here is CASTPQYRGKDEQYF. The CDR3 bases are TGCGCCAGCACCCCACAATACAGGGGCAAGGACGAGCAGTACTTC.